The 20 T cell receptor beta chains reported below all come from one sample, sequenced in a study of human T cells and chemical hapten exposure. Time point denoted: patch test 1, 2 weeks after DPC sensitization. Treatment noted: therapeutic diphenylcyclopropenone sensitization with weekly scalp DPC. TCRdb processed the RACE reads anew with MiXCR; each CDR3 protein has one entry. This table has 380,000 or so distinct CDR3 sequences, approximately 5.1% appearing once. The sequencing used whole blood, collected in connection with sensitization to the hapten diphenylcyclopropenone (DPC). The receptors originated from a woman aged 45-59 years with alopecia areata. Some clones in this sample may be carry-over from other donors' samples.

At least ten counts were recorded for this clonotype. The CDR3 DNA reads as TGTGCCAGCAGCAATATCGGGGGTTCGAACACCGGGGAGCTGTTTTTT. Residues: CASSNIGGSNTGELFF. The chain recombines TRBV7-9 with TRBJ2-2, with D tentatively TRBD2 (6 bases). The length of the CDR3 is 16 residues. V shed 5 bases and J shed 0 bases, with 13 bases lying between them. Per the germline V gene, CDR1 is SEHNR and CDR2 is FQNEAQ (reference sequence).

This clonotype was counted between two and nine times. The chain recombines TRBV3-1 with TRBJ1-5; 7 bases align to TRBD1. The CDR3 runs 14 residues. After removal of 11 bases from V and 5 bases from J, the junction contained 12 bases not matched to a gene. CDR1 LGHDT and CDR2 YNNKEL come from the germline V gene (reference sequence). The CDR3 sequence is CAFPGGGRHQPQHF. CDR3 nucleotides: TGTGCCTTCCCAGGGGGGGGCCGACATCAGCCCCAGCATTTT.

This clonotype was counted only a few times. The V call is TRBV3-1, the J call TRBJ1-1; no clear D. This CDR3 has 13 amino acids. Germline V gives CDR1 LGHDT, CDR2 YNNKEL (reference sequence). Trimming left V 0 bases short and J 7 bases short, with 9 bases between. CDR3 in amino acids: CASSQDLHFEAFF. The CDR3 DNA is TGTGCCAGCAGCCAAGATCTACATTTTGAAGCTTTCTTT.

This clonotype came up a few times. This rearrangement joins TRBV7-8 to TRBJ2-3; 7 bases are a match to TRBD1. Germline CDR1 is SGHVS and CDR2 is FQNEAQ. Trimming took 2 bases from V and 2 from J; bases not matched to a gene: 13. The CDR3 covers 18 residues. Here the CDR3 reads CASSLLGQRHPYTDTQYF. In DNA, the CDR3 is TGTGCCAGCAGCTTATTGGGACAGCGCCACCCATACACAGATACGCAGTATTTT.

This clonotype was recorded at least ten times. V gene TRBV14 combines with J gene TRBJ2-7; tentative D call: TRBD1 (6 bases). The CDR3 is 15 residues long. Germline CDR1 SGHDN, CDR2 FVKESK. Trimming shortened V by 3 bases and J by 1 base, and 13 bases separated the two germline ends. CDR3 DNA sequence: TGTGCCAGCAGCCAGGGATGGGGGCAATCCTACGAGCAGTACTTC. Its translation: CASSQGWGQSYEQYF. Filled out from reference TRBV14 and TRBJ2-7, the complete variable domain reads EAGVTQFPSHSVIEKGQTVTLRCDPISGHDNLYWYRRVMGKEIKFLLHFVKESKQDESGMPNNRFLAERTGGTYSTLKVQPAELEDSGVYFCASSQGWGQSYEQYFGPGTRLTVT.

This clonotype has a count of ten or more. V and J are TRBV5-1 and TRBJ2-7; a weak D match, TRBD1 (6 bases). V was cut by 4 bases and J by 5 bases, with 19 bases left in between. The CDR3 is 15 amino acids. Germline-derived CDR1 and CDR2 are SGHRS and YFSETQ. The CDR3 reads CASSLSQGPLDEQYF. CDR3 coding DNA: TGCGCCAGCAGCCTTTCGCAGGGGCCGCTGGACGAGCAGTACTTC.

This clonotype was counted many times. CDR3 in DNA: TGCAGCGTTGACAGGGAAGGTTTCTACGAGCAGTACTTC. Translating gives CSVDREGFYEQYF. The chain has TRBV29-1 and TRBJ2-7, with TRBD1 as a possible D gene (5 bases). The V end was cut by 3 bases, the J end by 3 bases, with 12 bases between. The V gene's germline CDR1 is SQVTM and CDR2 ANQGSEA. The CDR3 is made up of 13 amino acids.

This clonotype was seen ten or more times. V usage is TRBV27 and J usage is TRBJ2-7, with D maybe TRBD1 (5 bases). Germline V gene sequence: CDR1 MNHEY, CDR2 SMNVEV (reference sequence). This CDR3 is 14 amino acids long. V lost 4 bases, J lost 2 bases, and 12 bases lay in between. The CDR3: CASSSLQGPYEQYF. As DNA, the CDR3 is TGTGCCAGCAGTTCTCTCCAGGGTCCCTACGAGCAGTACTTC.

This rearrangement joins TRBV13 to TRBJ2-6; D may be TRBD1 (5 bases). Per germline, CDR1 PRHDT and CDR2 FYEKMQ (reference sequence). With 0 bases removed from V and 3 bases from J, the gap between germline ends came to 15 bases. The CDR3 has 18 amino acids. The CDR3, as DNA: TGTGCCAGCAGCTTAGGAGGGTCGTTAGGGGTTGGGGCCAACGTCCTGACTTTC. This encodes CASSLGGSLGVGANVLTF. Looking up the rest from reference TRBV13 and TRBJ2-6 gives the full variable domain: AAGVIQSPRHLIKEKRETATLKCYPIPRHDTVYWYQQGPGQDPQFLISFYEKMQSDKGSIPDRFSAQQFSDYHSELNMSSLELGDSALYFCASSLGGSLGVGANVLTFGAGSRLTVL.

This clonotype came up many times. The chain is built from TRBV9 and TRBJ2-7; 9 bases map to TRBD2. The V and J ends lost 4 bases and 5 bases, in that order; junction bases with no gene match: 7. The CDR3 consists of 14 residues. Germline CDR1 SGDLS, CDR2 YYNGEE. CDR3 DNA: TGTGCCAGCAGCTCGCGGGGGGGCTTCCACGAGCAGTACTTC. Translated, it gives CASSSRGGFHEQYF.

This clonotype came up many times. The chain links TRBV12-3 or TRBV12-4 to TRBJ1-2; D is ambiguous. CDR3 length: 14 residues. Trimming took 5 bases from V and 7 from J, leaving 17 bases between them. Written as DNA, the CDR3 is TGTGCCAGCAGTCGAAGGAGTGGCAGGAGTGGCTACACCTTC. Protein sequence: CASSRRSGRSGYTF.

This clonotype appeared many times. The rearrangement uses TRBV29-1 and TRBJ2-4; 7 bases match TRBD1. The ends lost 7 bases at V and 3 bases at J; junction bases unmatched: 6. CDR1 is SQVTM, CDR2 ANQGSEA, per germline. The CDR3 length is 13 residues. CDR3 loop: CSGTDRIKNIQYF. CDR3 nucleotide sequence: TGCAGCGGTACGGACAGGATCAAAAACATTCAGTACTTC.

This clonotype was seen ten or more times. The chain is built from TRBV6-6 and TRBJ2-1; TRBD2 matches at 8 bases. With V trimmed by 0 bases and J by 8 bases, 6 bases remained unmatched. Germline V lookup: CDR1 MNHNY, CDR2 SVGAGI (reference sequence). This CDR3 region has 15 residues. CDR3: CASSYSPGGPYEQFF. As DNA, the CDR3 is TGTGCCAGCAGTTACTCCCCGGGGGGGCCATATGAGCAGTTCTTC.

Many counts were recorded for this clonotype. The chain uses TRBV7-8 and TRBJ2-3; 7 bases agree with TRBD2. Looked up from germline, CDR1 is SGHVS and CDR2 is FQNEAQ. Germline trimming cut 5 bases from V and 6 bases from J; bases unmatched to any gene: 2. The CDR3 extends over 12 amino acids. The CDR3 DNA follows: TGTGCCAGCAGCCAACTAGCGGATACGCAGTATTTT. Its protein product is CASSQLADTQYF.

This clonotype was counted ten times or more. The rearrangement uses TRBV5-1 and TRBJ1-2; D is undetermined. The length of the CDR3 is 13 residues. V shed 0 bases and J shed 3 bases, with 6 bases lying between them. The germline V gene encodes CDR1 SGHRS and CDR2 YFSETQ. The CDR3 DNA sequence: TGCGCCAGCAGCTTGGAGAGGGACTATGGCTACACCTTC. Translation gives CASSLERDYGYTF.

Ten or more counts support this clonotype. This chain connects TRBV5-4 to TRBJ2-2, with TRBD2 as a possible D gene (6 bases). The V end was cut by 4 bases, the J end by 0 bases, with 13 bases between. CDR1 and CDR2 (germline): SGHNT, YYREEE (reference sequence). The CDR3 contains 16 residues. Here the CDR3 reads CASSKGGGANTGELFF. The CDR3, as DNA: TGTGCCAGCAGCAAGGGAGGAGGGGCGAACACCGGGGAGCTGTTTTTT.

This clonotype was observed a few times. In DNA, the CDR3 is TGTGCCAGCAGTGAAGCTGGACAGGCGTTCTCCTACGAGCAGTACTTC. Encoded protein: CASSEAGQAFSYEQYF. The chain uses TRBV6-1 and TRBJ2-7, with TRBD1 matching 7 bases. The J segment lost 0 bases and the V segment lost 0 bases, leaving 5 bases of the junction unmatched. Germline values: CDR1 MNHNS, CDR2 SASEGT. This CDR3 contains 16 residues.

This clonotype was recorded many times. The chain carries TRBV28 and TRBJ1-1, with TRBD1 matching 12 bases. The CDR3 length is 17 residues. The germline gives CDR1 MDHEN, CDR2 SYDVKM. V dropped 2 bases and J dropped 5; count of bases not matched to a gene: 9. CDR3 protein: CASSLRGDRGLDTEAFF. As DNA, the CDR3 is TGTGCCAGCAGTTTAAGGGGGGACAGGGGGCTAGATACTGAAGCTTTCTTT.

There are many counts of this clonotype. V is TRBV29-1 and J is TRBJ2-3, with a weak D call TRBD2 (6 bases). Deletions cut 4 bases from V and 2 bases from J, with 13 bases between. This CDR3 region has 14 residues. CDR1 and CDR2 (germline): SQVTM, ANQGSEA. The CDR3 is CSVGEAGITDTQYF. The CDR3 region has the DNA TGCAGCGTTGGGGAGGCGGGGATCACAGATACGCAGTATTTT.

The V and J genes are TRBV5-5 and TRBJ2-7, with a weak D call TRBD2 (5 bases). The germline CDR1 and CDR2 sequences are SGHKS and YYEKEE (reference sequence). The V end lost 1 base, the J end lost 9 bases, and 14 bases lay between the germline ends. This CDR3 is built from 13 residues. The CDR3 bases are TGTGCCAGCAGCTTGACGTCGGGGTCCGGGCAGTACTTC. It specifies CASSLTSGSGQYF.